This TCR beta chain was found in a study of OX40 agonist ivuxolimab in advanced cancers. Turning to the study itself: Recorded diagnoses for dose-escalation patients were hepatocellular carcinoma, melanoma, renal cell or head and neck cancer. Study-wide points: Some nonresponders likewise displayed low normalized T-cell clonal expansion. Among T cells, CD8+ cells averaged more expanded clones than CD4+ cells.

Autoimmune disease history or systemic immunosuppression was exclusionary. Only in-frame clones appear in the TCRdb table, and some are missing; sequencing was by immunoSEQ multiplex PCR. Of around 37,000 clones in the sample, about 82% were seen once. Of note for this clone: Its antigen is not identified.

The V end lost 1 base, the J end lost 5 bases, and 3 bases lay between the germline ends. CDR1 is SGHTA and CDR2 is FQGNSA in the germline V gene. The CDR3 loop spans 12 amino acids. The sequencing used CD4+ or CD8+ T cells sorted from blood, collected in a trial of the OX40 agonist ivuxolimab. The source of this sequence is an adult with an advanced solid tumor such as melanoma, head and neck, liver or kidney cancer. The gene calls are TRBV7-2 and TRBJ1-5; no reliable D call. CDR3 bases: TGTGCCAGCAGCTTAGTGGATCAGCCCCAGCATTTT. It codes for CASSLVDQPQHF.